Presented here are 20 T cell receptor beta chains from one specimen sequenced in a study of blood T cell repertoires in COVID-19. This table comes from immunoSEQ multiplex PCR, and its TCRdb copy is limited to in-frame clones, with some not included. In the table there are approximately 220,000 clones, roughly 85% of which are singletons. Sequences were obtained from PBMCs or T cells enriched from blood (not recorded which). The receptor set was obtained from a middle-aged man who had recovered from COVID-19.

V is TRBV29-1 and J is TRBJ2-3, with 8 positions matching TRBD2. Germline lookup yields CDR1 SQVTM and CDR2 ANQGSEA. The CDR3 has 13 amino acids. V was pared by 5 bases and J by 6 bases, with 7 bases of the junction left unmatched. The CDR3 loop reads CSVSSGRFDTQYF. CDR3 DNA sequence: TGCAGCGTTTCTAGCGGGCGGTTTGATACGCAGTATTTT.

This clone showed up just once. The J gene is TRBJ2-1, the V gene TRBV6-5; no clear D gene. The CDR3 runs to 12 residues. V dropped 8 bases and J dropped 0 bases, with 5 bases sitting between them. Germline assignment: CDR1 MNHEY and CDR2 SVGAGI. The CDR3 is CASGSSYNEQFF. In DNA, the CDR3 is TGTGCCAGCGGTAGCTCCTACAATGAGCAGTTCTTC.

In its sample, this clone was seen a few times. One junction end does not reproduce the germline sequence, and a read error may be involved. The chain is built from TRBV2 and TRBJ1-1; 8 bases agree with TRBD1. This CDR3 has 11 residues. CDR1 and CDR2 (germline): SNHLY, FYNNEI. The DNA for the CDR3 is TGTGCCAGCAGTGAGAGGACAGGGCGGGTCTTT. Its translation is CASSERTGRVF.

The chain carries TRBV5-1 and TRBJ2-1, with TRBD1 identical over 7 bases. Germline V gene data show CDR1 as SGHRS and CDR2 as YFSETQ. The J segment lost 2 bases and the V segment lost 4 bases, leaving 6 bases of the junction unmatched. There are 15 residues in the CDR3. CDR3 sequence reads: CASSRGTAPYNEQFF. CDR3 nucleotides: TGCGCCAGCAGCCGTGGGACAGCCCCCTACAATGAGCAGTTCTTC. The complete variable domain, with remaining parts taken from reference TRBV5-1 and TRBJ2-1, reads KAGVTQTPRYLIKTRGQQVTLSCSPISGHRSVSWYQQTPGQGLQFLFEYFSETQRNKGNFPGRFSGRQFSNSRSEMNVSTLELGDSALYLCASSRGTAPYNEQFFGPGTRLTVL.

The CDR3 region is CASSYSPTENTEAFF. The CDR3 nucleotides read TGTGCCAGCAGTTACTCGCCGACAGAAAACACTGAAGCTTTCTTT. The rearrangement links TRBV6-5 to TRBJ1-1; weak D call: TRBD1 (5 bases). CDR1 and CDR2 from the germline V gene are MNHEY and SVGAGI. This CDR3 is built from 15 residues. V gave up 0 bases and J gave up 2 bases, with 10 bases separating them.

The chain joins TRBV27 to TRBJ2-2; possibly TRBD2 for D (6 bases). The V gene lost 7 bases and the J gene lost 0 bases, with 15 bases spanning the gap. The CDR3 is made up of 16 amino acids. The germline gives CDR1 MNHEY, CDR2 SMNVEV (reference sequence). CDR3 loop: CASMEGRGSNTGELFF. The CDR3 nucleotides are TGTGCCAGCATGGAGGGACGGGGATCGAACACCGGGGAGCTGTTTTTT.

The rearrangement joins TRBV11-3 to TRBJ1-1; no clear D gene. V was clipped by 0 bases and J by 2 bases, with 10 bases between them. CDR3 length equals 15 residues. The germline V gene has CDR1 SGHNT and CDR2 YENEEA. CDR3 amino acids: CASSLETAINTEAFF. The CDR3 nucleotides read TGTGCCAGCAGCTTAGAGACTGCCATAAACACTGAAGCTTTCTTT.

A single count supports this clone. The chain couples TRBV27 to TRBJ2-2, with D possibly TRBD1 on 7 matching bases. The CDR3 length is 17 residues. V gave up 6 bases and J gave up 2 bases, with 19 bases separating them. The V gene's germline CDR1 is MNHEY and CDR2 SMNVEV (reference sequence). CDR3 residues: CASRAGQRLRNTGELFF. The CDR3 DNA reads TGTGCCAGCAGGGCGGGACAGCGACTCCGAAACACCGGGGAGCTGTTTTTT.

The chain uses TRBV9 and TRBJ2-5, with 8 positions matching TRBD1. Looked up from germline, CDR1 is SGDLS and CDR2 is YYNGEE. J lost 5 bases, V lost 3 bases, and 3 bases had no gene match. The CDR3 has 13 amino acids. CDR3: CASSEDREETQYF. The CDR3, as DNA: TGTGCCAGCAGCGAGGACAGGGAGGAGACCCAGTACTTC.

The chain has TRBV15 and TRBJ2-7; perhaps TRBD1 as D (7 bases). The CDR3 has 13 amino acids. CDR1 LNHNV and CDR2 YYDKDF come from the germline V gene (reference sequence). Trimming removed 5 bases at V and 7 bases at J, with 15 bases between. CDR3 loop: CATSVRTGGEQYF. Written as DNA, the CDR3 is TGTGCCACCAGCGTCCGGACAGGAGGGGAGCAGTACTTC.

This chain uses TRBV7-9 with TRBJ2-7, with D possibly matching TRBD1 (6 bases). The V end lost 5 bases, the J end lost 6 bases, and 17 bases lay between the germline ends. There are 14 residues in the CDR3. Germline-derived CDR1 and CDR2 are SEHNR and FQNEAQ (reference sequence). This CDR3 is CASSPTPGASEQYF. Here the CDR3 DNA reads TGTGCCAGCAGCCCCACGCCAGGGGCTTCCGAGCAGTACTTC.

J is TRBJ2-7 and V is TRBV5-1; TRBD1 aligns across 7 bases. CDR3 length: 13 residues. The germline V gene has CDR1 SGHRS and CDR2 YFSETQ. The V gene end was trimmed by 3 bases and the J gene end by 2 bases; junction bases not matched to a gene: 2. The CDR3 DNA reads as TGCGCCAGCAGCTCGACAGGGACCTACGAGCAGTACTTC. Protein: CASSSTGTYEQYF.

The chain carries TRBV20-1 and TRBJ2-1, with 7 bases lining up with TRBD1. Germline CDR1 DFQATT, CDR2 SNEGSKA (reference sequence). CDR3 size: 15 residues. V lost 3 bases to trimming and J lost 0 bases; unmatched junction nucleotides: 5. The CDR3 DNA is TGCAGTGCTAGTAAGGGGGCGAGCTCCTACAATGAGCAGTTCTTC. It is translated as CSASKGASSYNEQFF.

The chain couples TRBV7-9 to TRBJ2-3; 12 bases map to TRBD2. V trimming: 3 bases; J trimming: 3 bases; junction bases outside the gene matches: 4. Germline values: CDR1 SEHNR, CDR2 FQNEAQ (reference sequence). This CDR3 spans 16 amino acids. CDR3 nucleotides: TGTGCCAGCAGCTTTCGGACTAGCGGGGAAACAGATACGCAGTATTTT. Its protein product is CASSFRTSGETDTQYF.

This clone was found once. V usage is TRBV5-6 and J usage is TRBJ1-6; 8 bases are shared with TRBD1. CDR3 size: 15 residues. CDR1 and CDR2 from the germline V gene are SGHDT and YYEEEE. Trimming at V came to 5 bases and at J to 9 bases, leaving 10 bases not matched to a gene. The CDR3 coding sequence is TGTGCCAGCAGAAGGACAGGGCCAACTTCTTCACCCCTCCACTTT. Its protein is CASRRTGPTSSPLHF.

This clone came up once. The rearrangement joins TRBV5-1 to TRBJ2-3; TRBD2 matches at 8 bases. Germline V CDR1 and CDR2: SGHRS, YFSETQ. The V gene end was trimmed by 0 bases and the J gene end by 3 bases; junction bases not matched to a gene: 3. This CDR3 is built from 15 residues. The CDR3 sequence: CASSLEPSGTDTQYF. In DNA form, the CDR3 reads TGCGCCAGCAGCTTGGAGCCTAGCGGGACAGATACGCAGTATTTT.

This clone has a single count. The chain joins TRBV30 to TRBJ2-7, with 8 bases fitting TRBD1. CDR1 is GTSNPN and CDR2 is SVGIG in the germline V gene (reference sequence). The V and J ends lost 2 bases and 6 bases, in that order; junction bases with no gene match: 12. CDR3 length: 15 residues. CDR3 in amino acids: CAWSPSDRARGEQYF. The CDR3 bases are TGTGCCTGGAGTCCCTCGGACAGGGCGCGAGGCGAGCAGTACTTC.

V and J are TRBV7-2 and TRBJ2-1; possibly TRBD2 for D (6 bases). Germline V gene lookup returns CDR1 SGHTA and CDR2 FQGNSA. V was trimmed by 6 bases and J by 4 bases, leaving 25 bases between them. This CDR3 comprises 18 residues. The CDR3 reads CASSSRDGLGGVYNEQFF. The CDR3, as DNA: TGTGCCAGCAGTTCGCGGGACGGGTTAGGAGGGGTTTACAATGAGCAGTTCTTC.

The chain couples TRBV27 to TRBJ1-2; 8 positions match TRBD1. V shed 5 bases, J shed 6 bases, and the junction held 11 bases outside the gene matches. The CDR3 consists of 15 residues. Germline CDR1 and CDR2: MNHEY and SMNVEV (reference sequence). The CDR3 sequence is CASSAYRGSPDGYTF. The CDR3 bases are TGTGCCAGCAGTGCATACAGGGGGAGTCCGGATGGCTACACCTTC.

The chain recombines TRBV7-2 with TRBJ1-5; D not certain. Germline V gives CDR1 SGHTA, CDR2 FQGNSA. The CDR3 totals 17 residues. The ends were cut back, 5 bases at V and 5 bases at J, with 22 bases in the middle. CDR3 DNA sequence: TGTGCCAGCAGCGAGGGTCGGGCACAAGCCACCTATCAGCCCCAGCATTTT. It is translated as CASSEGRAQATYQPQHF.